The TCR beta chain under discussion was sequenced for a study of T cells in tuberculosis. Germline-derived CDR1 and CDR2 are SGHVS and FNYEAQ. V shed 3 bases and J 6 bases; nucleotides not matched to a gene: 9. CDR3 size: 16 residues. Sequencing was performed with immunoSEQ multiplex PCR; in TCRdb, only in-frame clones are kept and a portion is missing. The sample holds approximately 35,000 clones, 90% to 95% seen once. This clone was found once. Its target is not known. Study findings and constraints: The TCR-beta difference was not significant; alpha differences partly reflected length.

As to time point: new active TB diagnosis, blood taken before or within 7 days of starting treatment. HIV-seronegative South African adults aged 18 years or older had newly diagnosed active tuberculosis. Each clinical donor contributed on average about 92,000 T cells from unsorted cryopreserved PBMC. The sequencing here drew on PBMCs, taken at tuberculosis diagnosis. The chain recombines TRBV7-6 with TRBJ2-2; the match to TRBD2 covers 8 bases. The clonotype originates from an adult with tuberculosis. Some clones in this sample may be carry-over from other donors' samples. CDR3 protein: CASSFGGGHIPGELFF. CDR3 in DNA: TGTGCCAGCAGCTTCGGCGGGGGGCATATCCCCGGGGAGCTGTTTTTT.